One T cell receptor (beta chain) is described in this entry. Here immunoSEQ multiplex PCR was the method, and the copy in TCRdb shows in-frame clones only, minus some. The top ten clones hold about 1.8% of a sample with 2 million to 2.5 million clones, under 95% of them seen once. The CDR3 is made up of 15 amino acids. V dropped 5 bases and J dropped 3 bases, with 17 bases sitting between them. CDR1 MNHEY and CDR2 SMNVEV come from the germline V gene (reference sequence). The source of the sample is a study of shared clonotypes between healthy human individuals. It was CD45RO-negative cells, positively selected for CCR7, that made up naive CD8 cells, with terminally differentiated effector memory CD45RA+ cells excluded.

This TCR came from a man between 18 and 35 years old in good health. Some clones in this sample may be carry-over from other donors' samples. Material: naive CD8+ T cells from PBMCs. V usage is TRBV27 and J usage is TRBJ2-7; unclear D gene. CDR3 sequence reads: CASSPRPESNYEQYF. In DNA form, the CDR3 reads TGTGCCAGCAGTCCCCGACCCGAATCGAACTACGAGCAGTACTTC.